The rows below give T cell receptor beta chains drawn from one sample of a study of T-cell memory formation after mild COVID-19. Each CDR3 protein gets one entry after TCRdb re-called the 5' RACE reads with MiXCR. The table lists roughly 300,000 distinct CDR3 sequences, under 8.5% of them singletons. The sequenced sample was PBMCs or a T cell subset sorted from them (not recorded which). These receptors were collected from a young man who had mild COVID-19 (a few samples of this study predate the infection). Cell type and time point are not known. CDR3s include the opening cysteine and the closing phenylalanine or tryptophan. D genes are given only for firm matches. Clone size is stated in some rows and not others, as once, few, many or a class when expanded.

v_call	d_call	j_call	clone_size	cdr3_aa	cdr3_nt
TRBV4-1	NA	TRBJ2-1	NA	CASSQDRETRQFF	TGCGCCAGCAGCCAAGATAGGGAGACCAGGCAGTTCTTC
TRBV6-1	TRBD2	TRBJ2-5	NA	CASSFPAGQTLGETQYF	TGTGCCAGCAGTTTCCCAGCGGGGCAAACCTTAGGGGAGACCCAGTACTTC
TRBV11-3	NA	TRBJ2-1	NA	CASSLEGGGYNEQFF	TGTGCCAGCAGCTTAGAGGGAGGCGGGTACAATGAGCAGTTCTTC
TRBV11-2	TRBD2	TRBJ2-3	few	CASSWGGTSGGPDTDTQYF	TGTGCCAGCAGCTGGGGGGGGACTAGCGGGGGACCCGACACAGATACGCAGTATTTT
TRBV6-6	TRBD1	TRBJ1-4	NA	CASSYSTRGRDEKLFF	TGTGCCAGCAGTTACTCGACGAGGGGGCGCGACGAAAAACTGTTTTTT
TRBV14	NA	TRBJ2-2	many	CASSQGTANTGELFF	TGTGCCAGCAGCCAAGGAACAGCGAACACCGGGGAGCTGTTTTTT
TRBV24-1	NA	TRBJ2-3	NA	CATSEPDPDTQYF	TGTGCCACCAGTGAACCTGACCCAGATACGCAGTATTTT
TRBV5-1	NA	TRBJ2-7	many	CASSLVQSTYEQYF	TGCGCCAGCAGCTTGGTCCAGAGCACCTACGAGCAGTACTTC
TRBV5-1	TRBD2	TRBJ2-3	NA	CASNRRLAGPTDTQYF	TGCGCCAGCAACCGGAGACTAGCGGGACCCACAGATACGCAGTATTTT
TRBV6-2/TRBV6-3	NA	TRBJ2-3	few	CASSFSVLYTDTQYF	TGTGCCAGCAGTTTCTCTGTACTGTACACAGATACGCAGTATTTT